This TCR beta chain was observed in a study of T cell repertoires in cytomegalovirus infection. Study information: Signatures in public TCR beta sequences pointed to both CMV infection and matching HLA type.

MiXCR, run by TCRdb on the reads, gives a single entry per CDR3 protein. The sample lists some 500,000 distinct CDR3 sequences; more than 30% were seen once. Of note for this clonotype: Its target is unknown.

Notes on the study in general: In two of eight donors, the top clonotype was HLA-C-restricted CMV-specific.

This TCR derives from a human donor in good health (CMV status not recorded). Some clones in this sample may be carry-over from other donors' samples. This sample comprised cultured PBMCs, obtained from culture after CMV antigen stimulation.

The CDR3 loop reads CASSLALHNEKLFF. DNA of the CDR3: TGTGCCAGCAGTTTGGCCCTGCACAATGAAAAACTGTTTTTT. This chain connects TRBV12-3 or TRBV12-4 to TRBJ1-4, with no clear D. This CDR3 region has 14 residues. The V end was cut by 3 bases, the J end by 5 bases, with 10 bases between.